This T cell receptor (beta chain) originates from a study of lymphopenia after photon versus proton radiotherapy. There are 20 residues in the CDR3. V lost 0 bases and J lost 6, with 28 bases in between. The germline V gene encodes CDR1 SGHDN and CDR2 FVKESK. TCRdb's table, derived via immunoSEQ multiplex PCR, lists solely in-frame clones and lacks some. This sample carries 23,000 or so clones, about 91% of them seen once, and the ten largest clones take about 19%. The sample in question was peripheral blood, obtained from a patient treated with photon-based radiotherapy. This receptor was identified in a man between 45 and 60 years old with gastric cancer. The chain employs TRBV14 and TRBJ2-3; weak D call: TRBD2 (5 bases). In nucleotides, the CDR3 is TGTGCCAGCAGCCAAGAATATGCGGGTTGGTGGGCCGGGGTCGAGGATACGCAGTATTTT. This gives the protein CASSQEYAGWWAGVEDTQYF.